Listed here are 25 T cell receptor beta chains from one sample, sequenced in a study of patients and donors after allogeneic stem cell transplantation. TCRdb reanalysed the RT-PCR reads using MiXCR and keeps one entry per CDR3 protein. The repertoire holds some 40,000 distinct CDR3 sequences, with more than 30% as singletons. The sample comprised blood, either unsorted or a sorted T cell fraction (not recorded which). All receptors come from a human donor who was either an allogeneic HSCT recipient or a stem cell or donor lymphocyte infusion donor (not recorded which). It is not recorded whose cells these are; they may come from a transplant donor.

This clonotype was seen more than once but under ten times. V and J are TRBV3-1 and TRBJ2-7, with 11 bases matching TRBD1. The CDR3 has 16 residues. CDR1 LGHDT and CDR2 YNNKEL come from the germline V gene (reference sequence). The CDR3 region is CPRCARGQGAFYEQYF. DNA for the CDR3: TGTCCCCGCTGTGCTAGAGGACAGGGGGCTTTCTACGAGCAGTACTTC.

This clonotype was detected a few times. This chain links TRBV12-3 or TRBV12-4 with TRBJ1-5; tentative D call: TRBD1 (6 bases). Deletions cut 3 bases from V and 6 bases from J, with 15 bases between. This CDR3 has 15 residues. In DNA, the CDR3 is TGTGCCAGCAGTTTGATGGGGGCACGAGGTCAGCCCCAGCATTTT. Translated, it gives CASSLMGARGQPQHF.

This sequence joins TRBV5-1 and TRBJ2-1; 11 bases fit TRBD2. V shed 4 bases and J 0 bases; nucleotides not matched to a gene: 9. Germline CDR1 and CDR2: SGHRS and YFSETQ. This CDR3 is 18 amino acids long. The CDR3, as DNA: TGCGCCAGCAGCAAACGGACTAGCGGGTATATCTCCTACAATGAGCAGTTCTTC. Translating gives CASSKRTSGYISYNEQFF.

The chain uses TRBV10-3 and TRBJ2-5; TRBD1 matches 10 bases. The CDR3 extends over 15 amino acids. J lost 5 bases, V lost 3 bases, and 6 bases had no gene match. Per germline, CDR1 ENHRY and CDR2 SYGVKD. The CDR3 is CAISDIRDRGETQYF. CDR3 nucleotide sequence: TGTGCCATCAGTGACATCCGGGACAGGGGTGAGACCCAGTACTTC.

The table lists this clonotype with a few counts. The rearrangement joins TRBV27 to TRBJ1-3; D unclear. The ends were cut back, 2 bases at V and 0 bases at J, with 8 bases in the middle. The CDR3 is 15 residues long. From germline, CDR1 is MNHEY and CDR2 SMNVEV (reference sequence). CDR3: CASSLSGLSGNTIYF. Written as DNA, the CDR3 is TGTGCCAGCAGTTTAAGTGGCCTCTCTGGAAACACCATATATTTT.

This clonotype was picked up a small number of times. The chain couples TRBV5-6 to TRBJ1-2, with 7 bases that match TRBD1. The CDR3 runs 17 residues. Germline-derived CDR1 and CDR2 are SGHDT and YYEEEE. J lost 5 bases, V lost 1 base, and 14 bases had no gene match. CDR3 coding DNA: TGTGCCAGCAGCTTGAAAACAGGGGCCTACATTTGGTATGGCTACACCTTC. This gives the protein CASSLKTGAYIWYGYTF.

V is TRBV28 and J is TRBJ1-2, with unresolved D. The CDR3 consists of 14 residues. CDR1 and CDR2 (germline): MDHEN, SYDVKM. Trimming removed 3 bases at V and 6 bases at J, with 14 bases between. CDR3 DNA: TGTGCCAGCAGTTTGGTGCGTAAAGTAAATGGCTACACCTTC. Translated, it gives CASSLVRKVNGYTF.

The chain is built from TRBV10-2 and TRBJ2-3, with D tentatively TRBD1 or TRBD2 (5 bases each). Trimming removed 8 bases at V and 0 bases at J, with 18 bases between. Germline CDR1 is WSHSY and CDR2 is SAAADI. The CDR3 extends over 16 amino acids. The CDR3 is CASGGIRSVSTDTQYF. CDR3 in DNA: TGCGCCAGCGGGGGAATTAGGAGCGTAAGCACAGATACGCAGTATTTT.

The chain carries TRBV5-1 and TRBJ2-7, with TRBD2 as a possible D gene (6 bases). V lost 2 bases, J lost 0 bases, and 18 bases lay in between. The CDR3 contains 17 residues. Per the germline V gene, CDR1 is SGHRS and CDR2 is YFSETQ. The CDR3 DNA sequence: TGCGCCAGCAGCTTACCCCGGATAGCGGAGGGCTCCTACGAGCAGTACTTC. Translated: CASSLPRIAEGSYEQYF.

This chain joins TRBV7-2 and TRBJ2-3; D ambiguous. Germline V gives CDR1 SGHTA, CDR2 FQGNSA. Trimming stripped 2 bases from V and 3 bases from J, with 3 bases between. The CDR3 has 12 residues. CDR3 amino acids: CASSLSTDTQYF. DNA of the CDR3: TGTGCCAGCAGCTTATCAACAGATACGCAGTATTTT.

V and J are TRBV5-6 and TRBJ2-2, with TRBD2 matching over 9 bases. The CDR3 loop spans 18 amino acids. V was pared by 1 base and J by 2 bases, with 9 bases of the junction left unmatched. Looked up from germline, CDR1 is SGHDT and CDR2 is YYEEEE. The CDR3 DNA is TGTGCCAGCAGCTTGTGGTTAAGCGGGAGGCGAAACACCGGGGAGCTGTTTTTT. Translation: CASSLWLSGRRNTGELFF.

This clonotype was seen many times. The chain carries TRBV18 and TRBJ1-2; D is ambiguous. Trimming removed 1 base from V and 3 bases from J, with 9 bases in between. The length of the CDR3 is 14 residues. Looked up from germline, CDR1 is KGHSH and CDR2 is LQKENI. In DNA form, the CDR3 reads TGTGCCAGCTCACCACTCCCAGACTACTATGGCTACACCTTC. Translated: CASSPLPDYYGYTF. The full variable domain, its missing parts supplied by reference TRBV18 and TRBJ1-2, is NAGVMQNPRHLVRRRGQEARLRCSPMKGHSHVYWYRQLPEEGLKFMVYLQKENIIDESGMPKERFSAEFPKEGPSILRIQQVVRGDSAAYFCASSPLPDYYGYTFGSGTRLTVV.

This clonotype was seen more than once but under ten times. V usage is TRBV9 and J usage is TRBJ1-2, with 7 bases matching TRBD1. CDR1 and CDR2 (germline): SGDLS, YYNGEE. The CDR3 is made up of 14 amino acids. Trimming removed 3 bases from V and 5 bases from J; junction bases left unmatched: 7. The CDR3 sequence: CASSASTGVYGYTF. The CDR3 region has the DNA TGTGCCAGCAGCGCCTCAACAGGGGTATATGGCTACACCTTC.

In this sample, this clonotype turned up a few times. V usage is TRBV5-1 and J usage is TRBJ2-7; tentatively, D is TRBD2 (5 bases). Trimming took off 0 bases at V and 5 bases at J, with 12 bases between the two ends. Per germline, CDR1 SGHRS and CDR2 YFSETQ. This CDR3 region has 14 residues. The DNA for the CDR3 is TGCGCCAGCAGCTTGGGCCTAGCTGTCAACGAGCAGTACTTC. Encoded protein: CASSLGLAVNEQYF.

This clonotype was seen a handful of times. This chain joins TRBV7-9 and TRBJ1-1; TRBD1 aligns across 9 bases. CDR3 length equals 14 residues. Looked up from germline, CDR1 is SEHNR and CDR2 is FQNEAQ (reference sequence). Losses at the gene ends were 6 bases for V and 3 bases for J; bases not matched to a gene: 5. The CDR3 region is CASRGDRVDTEAFF. CDR3 nucleotide sequence: TGTGCCAGCAGGGGGGACAGGGTGGACACTGAAGCTTTCTTT. Filled out from reference TRBV7-9 and TRBJ1-1, the complete variable domain reads DTGVSQNPRHKITKRGQNVTFRCDPISEHNRLYWYRQTLGQGPEFLTYFQNEAQLEKSRLLSDRFSAERPKGSFSTLEIQRTEQGDSAMYLCASRGDRVDTEAFFGQGTRLTVV.

This clonotype was found a few times. The V and J genes are TRBV28 and TRBJ1-4, with a weak D call TRBD1 (5 bases). The germline V and J ends were trimmed by 3 bases and 8 bases, with 19 bases remaining between them. CDR3 length: 16 residues. Germline lookup yields CDR1 MDHEN and CDR2 SYDVKM. The chain's CDR3 is CASSFTWAVRQEKLFF. The CDR3 DNA reads as TGTGCCAGCAGTTTTACCTGGGCCGTAAGACAGGAAAAACTGTTTTTT.

The chain carries TRBV5-1 and TRBJ1-1; D possibly corresponds to TRBD1 (6 bases). This CDR3 region has 15 residues. The V gene lost 4 bases and the J gene lost 5 bases, with 18 bases spanning the gap. The germline V gene has CDR1 SGHRS and CDR2 YFSETQ. In DNA, the CDR3 is TGCGCCAGCAGCCTCGGGGGCATCCCAGGTACTGAAGCTTTCTTT. This sequence encodes CASSLGGIPGTEAFF.

The chain couples TRBV5-6 to TRBJ1-1; 8 nucleotides agree with TRBD1. CDR1 is SGHDT, CDR2 YYEEEE, per germline. The CDR3 spans 17 residues. V trimming: 5 bases; J trimming: 5 bases; junction bases outside the gene matches: 17. In DNA, the CDR3 is TGTGCCAGCAGTTTTATTGCAACCGGGACAGGAAAAACTGAAGCTTTCTTT. Protein: CASSFIATGTGKTEAFF.

A remark on this clonotype: One junction end disagrees with the germline gene, perhaps due to a read error. This rearrangement joins TRBV7-7 to TRBJ2-2; tentative D call: TRBD2 (6 bases). This CDR3 comprises 15 residues. Germline V CDR1 and CDR2: SSHAT, FNYEAQ (reference sequence). The DNA of the CDR3 is TGTGCTAGCAGCTTCGGGGACTCCAACACCGGGGAGCTGTTTTTT. Residues: CASSFGDSNTGELFF.

J is TRBJ2-5 and V is TRBV18; D is unclear. Germline CDR1 and CDR2: KGHSH and LQKENI. V dropped 1 base and J dropped 2 bases, with 11 bases sitting between them. The CDR3 runs to 15 residues. CDR3 nucleotide sequence: TGTGCCAGCTCACCACTGGAGCGTGGACAAGAGACCCAGTACTTC. Translated: CASSPLERGQETQYF.

This clonotype came up many times. The rearrangement uses TRBV7-9 and TRBJ1-2, with D unresolved. The germline V gene encodes CDR1 SEHNR and CDR2 FQNEAQ (reference sequence). V was shortened by 0 bases and J by 8 bases, with 13 bases between the two germline ends. CDR3 length: 14 residues. CDR3 coding DNA: TGTGCCAGCAGCTTAGCGCTTCATTTTAGCGGCTACACCTTC. Translated, it gives CASSLALHFSGYTF.

In its sample, this clonotype was seen a few times. CDR3 sequence: CASSQDSPGSYGYTF. For the CDR3, the DNA is TGTGCCAGCAGTCAGGACAGCCCCGGAAGCTATGGCTACACCTTC. The chain uses TRBV6-6 and TRBJ1-2; TRBD1 is a possible D gene (6 bases). Germline V gene data show CDR1 as MNHNY and CDR2 as SVGAGI (reference sequence). The CDR3 has 15 amino acids. V lost 5 bases to trimming and J lost 4 bases, with 17 bases between them.

The chain links TRBV12-3 or TRBV12-4 to TRBJ1-1, with 8 nucleotides matching TRBD1. The junction had 13 bases not matched to a gene; V was cut back by 6 bases and J by 4 bases. The CDR3 covers 16 residues. The CDR3 DNA follows: TGTGCCAGCAGCGGGGAGCAGGGGGCCTGGGGCACTGAAGCTTTCTTT. This codes for CASSGEQGAWGTEAFF.

This clonotype was seen at least ten times. The gene calls are TRBV27 and TRBJ1-5, with TRBD1 identical over 10 bases. This CDR3 has 14 residues. The V gene end was trimmed by 6 bases and the J gene end by 6 bases; junction bases not matched to a gene: 5. The germline V gene has CDR1 MNHEY and CDR2 SMNVEV (reference sequence). CDR3 coding DNA: TGTGCCAGCAGCCGGGACAGGGGACGTCAGCCCCAGCATTTT. Its translation is CASSRDRGRQPQHF.

In its sample, this clonotype was seen once. The rearrangement joins TRBV12-3 or TRBV12-4 to TRBJ1-6; D not certain. The CDR3 consists of 14 residues. Trimming removed 5 bases from V and 6 bases from J, with 11 bases in between. The chain's CDR3 is CASSPDRGNSPLHF. CDR3 nucleotides: TGTGCCAGCAGTCCCGACCGGGGTAATTCACCCCTCCACTTT.